The next 23 T cell receptor beta chains were all read from a single sample in a study of blood T cell repertoires in COVID-19. TCRdb keeps only in-frame clones here, not all; method: immunoSEQ multiplex PCR. The sample lists 75,000 to 100,000 clones, about 88% seen once, with approximately 1.6% in the top ten. The sample taken for sequencing was peripheral blood. The source is a man older than 75 with acute or convalescent COVID-19.

The chain recombines TRBV7-9 with TRBJ2-5; D might be TRBD1 (6 bases). Trimming took off 9 bases at V and 4 bases at J, with 15 bases between the two ends. Per the germline V gene, CDR1 is SEHNR and CDR2 is FQNEAQ (reference sequence). CDR3 size: 13 residues. CDR3 coding DNA: TGTGCCAGTGCAAGGGGGTCCATAGAGACCCAGTACTTC. Amino acid sequence: CASARGSIETQYF. Drawing the rest from reference TRBV7-9 and TRBJ2-5, the complete variable domain is DTGVSQNPRHKITKRGQNVTFRCDPISEHNRLYWYRQTLGQGPEFLTYFQNEAQLEKSRLLSDRFSAERPKGSFSTLEIQRTEQGDSAMYLCASARGSIETQYFGPGTRLLVL.

The chain joins TRBV11-2 to TRBJ2-2; 10 bases agree with TRBD2. Germline CDR1 SGHAT, CDR2 FQNNGV. V shed 3 bases, J shed 4 bases, and the junction held 8 bases outside the gene matches. The CDR3 loop spans 17 amino acids. The CDR3 DNA is TGTGCCAGCAGCTTCTTTAGCGGGAGGTTAAGCACCGGGGAGCTGTTTTTT. This gives the protein CASSFFSGRLSTGELFF.

The J gene is TRBJ1-6, the V gene TRBV13; D is unresolved. V shed 0 bases and J shed 10 bases, with 13 bases lying between them. The CDR3 loop spans 15 amino acids. The germline gives CDR1 PRHDT, CDR2 FYEKMQ (reference sequence). Here the CDR3 reads CASSLGHLGASPLHF. CDR3 nucleotides: TGTGCCAGCAGCTTAGGGCACCTGGGAGCCTCACCCCTCCACTTT.

The chain recombines TRBV20-1 with TRBJ2-3; D remains unclear. The germline V gene encodes CDR1 DFQATT and CDR2 SNEGSKA (reference sequence). The ends were cut back, 6 bases at V and 4 bases at J, with 8 bases in the middle. This CDR3 has 11 amino acids. In nucleotides, the CDR3 is TGCAGTGCGCCTCTAGCAGATACGCAGTATTTT. Its translation is CSAPLADTQYF.

This rearrangement joins TRBV6-6 to TRBJ2-1; 9 bases are a match to TRBD1. The length of the CDR3 is 13 residues. The germline V gene encodes CDR1 MNHNY and CDR2 SVGAGI (reference sequence). Trimming cost V 6 bases and J 7 bases; bases outside gene matches: 4. CDR3 in amino acids: CASRATGGNEQFF. CDR3 bases: TGTGCCAGCAGGGCGACAGGGGGGAATGAGCAGTTCTTC.

About this clone itself: The germline gene is not matched at one end of the junction; a read error may be the cause. V and J are TRBV25-1 and TRBJ1-1; the D gene is possibly TRBD1 (5 bases). The CDR3 length is 14 residues. Germline V gene data show CDR1 as MGHDK and CDR2 as SYGVNS. This chain's CDR3 is CASSAKGMNAEAFF. In nucleotides, the CDR3 is TGTGCCAGCAGTGCCAAGGGGATGAACGCTGAAGCTTTCTTT. Variable domain in full (rest from reference TRBV25-1 and TRBJ1-1): EADIYQTPRYLVIGTGKKITLECSQTMGHDKMYWYQQDPGMELHLIHYSYGVNSTEKGDLSSESTVSRIRTEHFPLTLESARPSHTSQYLCASSAKGMNAEAFFGQGTRLTVV.

This chain connects TRBV6-5 to TRBJ2-3, with 9 bases lining up with TRBD2. CDR1 is MNHEY, CDR2 SVGAGI, per germline. V lost 4 bases, J lost 3 bases, and 2 bases stayed unmatched. The CDR3 totals 14 residues. CDR3 nucleotide sequence: TGTGCCAGCAGTTTTAGCGGGAGTACAGATACGCAGTATTTT. Encoded protein: CASSFSGSTDTQYF.

The chain couples TRBV2 to TRBJ1-2, with 9 nucleotides matching TRBD1. V trimming: 11 bases; J trimming: 7 bases; junction bases outside the gene matches: 14. Germline V CDR1 and CDR2: SNHLY, FYNNEI. The CDR3 length is 14 residues. The CDR3 is CAHGTTGGRGGYTF. CDR3 nucleotide sequence: TGTGCCCATGGGACTACAGGGGGCCGGGGTGGCTACACCTTC.

The chain joins TRBV27 to TRBJ1-2; 8 bases match TRBD1. The CDR3 length is 13 residues. Unmatched junction bases numbered 5, after V lost 5 bases and J lost 6 bases. Germline-derived CDR1 and CDR2 are MNHEY and SMNVEV (reference sequence). For the CDR3, the DNA is TGTGCCAGCAGTGCGGACAGGGTCAATGGCTACACCTTC. Its translation is CASSADRVNGYTF.

The chain combines TRBV6-5 with TRBJ1-2; 10 nucleotides line up with TRBD1. J lost 3 bases, V lost 4 bases, and 8 bases had no gene match. The CDR3 totals 16 residues. CDR1 and CDR2 from the germline V gene are MNHEY and SVGAGI. CDR3 nucleotide sequence: TGTGCCAGCAGTTTATACTCCGGGACAGGGGACTATGGCTACACCTTC. It yields the protein CASSLYSGTGDYGYTF.

The gene calls are TRBV13 and TRBJ2-1; 13 positions match TRBD2. The germline gives CDR1 PRHDT, CDR2 FYEKMQ (reference sequence). V shed 5 bases and J 9 bases; nucleotides not matched to a gene: 13. The CDR3 consists of 17 residues. CDR3 nucleotide sequence: TGTGCCAGCAGCGCCTATTCACTAGCGGGAGGGCCGGGTGAGCAGTTCTTC. Amino acid sequence: CASSAYSLAGGPGEQFF.

The chain has TRBV2 and TRBJ2-5; 8 positions match TRBD1. Germline trimming cut 6 bases from V and 1 base from J; bases unmatched to any gene: 7. The V gene's germline CDR1 is SNHLY and CDR2 FYNNEI. This CDR3 is built from 15 residues. The CDR3 nucleotides read TGTGCCAGCAGGGAATGGACAGGGCGCCAAGAGACCCAGTACTTC. Protein sequence: CASREWTGRQETQYF.

The V gene is TRBV19, the J gene TRBJ1-5; a weak D match, TRBD1 (5 bases). There are 15 residues in the CDR3. The V gene's germline CDR1 is LNHDA and CDR2 SQIVND (reference sequence). V lost 4 bases to trimming and J lost 7 bases, with 17 bases between them. The CDR3, as DNA: TGTGCCAGTAGTAGACATTGGGGGGAGGGCCAGCCCCAGCATTTT. Translation: CASSRHWGEGQPQHF.

The chain carries TRBV28 and TRBJ2-1, with 10 bases matching TRBD2. The CDR3 is 15 amino acids. Trimming removed 4 bases from V and 4 bases from J; junction bases left unmatched: 4. Germline V gives CDR1 MDHEN, CDR2 SYDVKM. CDR3 nucleotide sequence: TGTGCCAGCAGTTCCAGCGGGGGGGGATACAATGAGCAGTTCTTC. Amino acid sequence: CASSSSGGGYNEQFF. Using reference TRBV28 and TRBJ2-1 for the parts outside the CDR3, the full variable domain is DVKVTQSSRYLVKRTGEKVFLECVQDMDHENMFWYRQDPGLGLRLIYFSYDVKMKEKGDIPEGYSVSREKKERFSLILESASTNQTSMYLCASSSSGGGYNEQFFGPGTRLTVL.

The genes are TRBV27 and TRBJ1-4; D call uncertain. The V and J ends lost 4 bases and 6 bases respectively, with 15 bases between them. Germline-derived CDR1 and CDR2 are MNHEY and SMNVEV (reference sequence). The length of the CDR3 is 15 residues. The CDR3 coding sequence is TGTGCCAGCAGTTCCGGCGGCGGGTTCGATGAAAAACTGTTTTTT. This sequence encodes CASSSGGGFDEKLFF.

This chain joins TRBV9 and TRBJ2-3; TRBD2 might be the D (7 bases). CDR1 and CDR2 (germline): SGDLS, YYNGEE. V gave up 3 bases and J gave up 6 bases, with 20 bases separating them. The CDR3 spans 16 residues. CDR3 amino acids: CASSALGGGGYDTQYF. The CDR3 DNA reads as TGTGCCAGCAGCGCCCTTGGAGGGGGGGGATACGATACGCAGTATTTT.

This clone has just one count. The chain recombines TRBV19 with TRBJ2-3; weak D call: TRBD1 (6 bases). Looked up from germline, CDR1 is LNHDA and CDR2 is SQIVND (reference sequence). V was pared by 6 bases and J by 2 bases, with 15 bases between. This CDR3 has 15 residues. CDR3 residues: CASSGMWDNTDTQYF. DNA for the CDR3: TGTGCCAGTAGCGGGATGTGGGACAACACAGATACGCAGTATTTT.

This chain uses TRBV7-9 with TRBJ2-5, with TRBD2 matching over 9 bases. Germline loops: CDR1 SEHNR, CDR2 FQNEAQ (reference sequence). The ends lost 8 bases at V and 2 bases at J; junction bases unmatched: 9. This CDR3 has 15 residues. The DNA for the CDR3 is TGTGCCAGCGGATCTAGCGGGATGGGGCAAGAGACCCAGTACTTC. Protein: CASGSSGMGQETQYF.

This chain links TRBV9 with TRBJ1-6, with TRBD1 as a possible D gene (5 bases). Germline V gives CDR1 SGDLS, CDR2 YYNGEE. V gave up 4 bases and J gave up 7 bases, with 18 bases separating them. This CDR3 region has 16 residues. In DNA, the CDR3 is TGTGCCAGCAGCCTAACGGGACTGGGGAACAATTCACCCCTCCACTTT. Translated: CASSLTGLGNNSPLHF.

The chain is built from TRBV20-1 and TRBJ1-1, with D tentatively TRBD1 (6 bases). The CDR3 covers 14 residues. Between the trimmed V and J ends, which lost 3 bases and 5 bases, there was a span of 16 bases. Per the germline V gene, CDR1 is DFQATT and CDR2 is SNEGSKA (reference sequence). This chain's CDR3 is CSASGGEGETEAFF. CDR3 bases: TGCAGTGCTAGTGGGGGTGAGGGGGAGACTGAAGCTTTCTTT.

The chain couples TRBV18 to TRBJ2-5; D possibly corresponds to TRBD1 (5 bases). V was clipped by 3 bases and J by 3 bases, with 8 bases between them. The CDR3 is 13 amino acids. Germline-derived CDR1 and CDR2 are KGHSH and LQKENI. The CDR3: CASSPWTKETQYF. CDR3 in DNA: TGTGCCAGCTCACCGTGGACAAAAGAGACCCAGTACTTC.

The V call is TRBV18, the J call TRBJ2-5; D is undetermined. V was clipped by 3 bases and J by 2 bases, with 7 bases between them. The CDR3 covers 13 residues. The germline gives CDR1 KGHSH, CDR2 LQKENI. The CDR3 loop is CASSPKAQETQYF. The CDR3 region has the DNA TGTGCCAGCTCACCGAAAGCTCAAGAGACCCAGTACTTC.

The chain links TRBV10-3 to TRBJ1-4, with 8 bases lining up with TRBD1. Germline CDR1 and CDR2: ENHRY and SYGVKD. V lost 2 bases, J lost 7 bases, and 18 bases stayed unmatched. This CDR3 has 19 amino acids. CDR3 bases: TGTGCCATCAGTGAGGAGCCTGGGGGACAGGTTGGGTTGAGTGAAAAACTGTTTTTT. This codes for CAISEEPGGQVGLSEKLFF.